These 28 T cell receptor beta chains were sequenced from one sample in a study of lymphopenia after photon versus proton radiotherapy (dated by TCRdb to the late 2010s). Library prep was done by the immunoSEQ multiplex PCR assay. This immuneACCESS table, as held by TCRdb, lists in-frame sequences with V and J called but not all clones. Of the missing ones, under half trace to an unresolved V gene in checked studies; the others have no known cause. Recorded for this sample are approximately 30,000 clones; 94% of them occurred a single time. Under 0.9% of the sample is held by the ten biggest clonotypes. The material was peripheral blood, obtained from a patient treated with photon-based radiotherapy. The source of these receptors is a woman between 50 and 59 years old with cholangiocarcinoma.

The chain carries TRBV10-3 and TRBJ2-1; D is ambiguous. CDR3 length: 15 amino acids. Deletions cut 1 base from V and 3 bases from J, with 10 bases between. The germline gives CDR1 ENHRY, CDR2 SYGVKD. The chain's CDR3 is CAISELGDIYNEQFF. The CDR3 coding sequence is TGTGCCATCAGTGAGTTGGGCGACATCTACAATGAGCAGTTCTTC.

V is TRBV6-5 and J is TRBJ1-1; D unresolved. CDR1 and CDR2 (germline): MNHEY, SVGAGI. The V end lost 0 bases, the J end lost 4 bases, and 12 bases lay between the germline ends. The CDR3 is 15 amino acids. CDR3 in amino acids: CASSYSRALGTEAFF. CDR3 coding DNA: TGTGCCAGCAGTTACTCGAGGGCGTTGGGCACTGAAGCTTTCTTT.

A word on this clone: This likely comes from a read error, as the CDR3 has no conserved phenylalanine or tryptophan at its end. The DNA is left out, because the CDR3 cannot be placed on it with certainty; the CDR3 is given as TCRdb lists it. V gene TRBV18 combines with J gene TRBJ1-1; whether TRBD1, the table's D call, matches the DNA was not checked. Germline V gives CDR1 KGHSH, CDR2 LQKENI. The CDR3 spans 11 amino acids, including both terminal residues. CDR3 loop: CASSSSLTASV.

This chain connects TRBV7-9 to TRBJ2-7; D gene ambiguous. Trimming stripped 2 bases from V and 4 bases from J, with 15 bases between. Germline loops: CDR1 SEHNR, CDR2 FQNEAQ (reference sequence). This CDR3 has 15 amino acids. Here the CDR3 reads CASSLFDRGIYEQYF. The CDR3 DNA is TGTGCCAGCAGCTTATTCGACCGTGGGATTTACGAGCAGTACTTC.

In DNA, the CDR3 is TGTGCCAGCAGTTACGCCCCCCAGCCCGGGGAGCTGTTTTTT. It is translated as CASSYAPQPGELFF. This sequence joins TRBV6-5 and TRBJ2-2; D is unclear. Germline CDR1 reads MNHEY; CDR2 reads SVGAGI. This CDR3 spans 14 amino acids. V was pared by 2 bases and J by 6 bases, with 10 bases between.

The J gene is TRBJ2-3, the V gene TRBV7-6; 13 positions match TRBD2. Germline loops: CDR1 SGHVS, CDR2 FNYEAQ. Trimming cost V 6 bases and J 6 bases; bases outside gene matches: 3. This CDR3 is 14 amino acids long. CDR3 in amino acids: CASRLTSGGDTQYF. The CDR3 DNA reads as TGTGCCAGCAGACTGACTAGCGGGGGGGATACGCAGTATTTT.

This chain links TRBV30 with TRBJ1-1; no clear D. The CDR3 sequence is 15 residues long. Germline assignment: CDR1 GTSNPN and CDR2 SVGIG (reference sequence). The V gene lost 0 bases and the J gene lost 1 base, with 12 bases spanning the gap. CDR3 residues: CAWSVPTITNTEAFF. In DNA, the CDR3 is TGTGCCTGGAGTGTACCGACAATCACGAACACTGAAGCTTTCTTT.

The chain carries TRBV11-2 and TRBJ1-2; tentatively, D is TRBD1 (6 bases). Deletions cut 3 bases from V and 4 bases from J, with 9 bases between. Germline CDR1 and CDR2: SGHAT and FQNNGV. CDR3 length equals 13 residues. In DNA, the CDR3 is TGTGCCAGCAGCTTGGGGGGCGCCTATGGCTACACCTTC. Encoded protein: CASSLGGAYGYTF.

The CDR3 sequence: CASSENQGDTNEKLFF. CDR3 coding DNA: TGTGCCAGCAGCGAGAACCAGGGGGACACTAATGAAAAACTGTTTTTT. The chain has TRBV9 and TRBJ1-4; TRBD1 matches 7 bases. Per the germline V gene, CDR1 is SGDLS and CDR2 is YYNGEE. The V gene end was trimmed by 3 bases and the J gene end by 2 bases; junction bases not matched to a gene: 7. CDR3 size: 16 residues.

CDR3 in amino acids: CASSFALRGEKLFF. The DNA for the CDR3 is TGTGCCAGCAGCTTTGCTCTCCGAGGGGAAAAACTGTTTTTT. J is TRBJ1-4 and V is TRBV5-6; D is uncertain. CDR1 is SGHDT and CDR2 is YYEEEE in the germline V gene. Trimming took off 2 bases at V and 8 bases at J, with 13 bases between the two ends. This CDR3 contains 14 residues.

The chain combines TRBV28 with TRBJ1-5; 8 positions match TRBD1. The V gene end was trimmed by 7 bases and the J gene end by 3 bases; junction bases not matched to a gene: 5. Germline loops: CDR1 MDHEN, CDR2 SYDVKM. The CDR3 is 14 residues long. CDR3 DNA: TGTGCCAGCAACGACAGGGGATTCAATCAGCCCCAGCATTTT. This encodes CASNDRGFNQPQHF.

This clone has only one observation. For the CDR3, the DNA is TGTGCCAGCCATAGAGGGACAGGGCTTAATGAAGCTTTCTTT. The encoded protein is CASHRGTGLNEAFF. The J gene is TRBJ1-1, the V gene TRBV7-2; 9 positions match TRBD1. Germline-derived CDR1 and CDR2 are SGHTA and FQGNSA. CDR3 length: 14 residues. V was clipped by 8 bases and J by 7 bases; unmatched bases: 11. Using reference TRBV7-2 and TRBJ1-1 for the parts outside the CDR3, the full variable domain is GAGVSQSPSNKVTEKGKDVELRCDPISGHTALYWYRQSLGQGLEFLIYFQGNSAPDKSGLPSDRFSAERTGGSVSTLTIQRTQQEDSAVYLCASHRGTGLNEAFFGQGTRLTVV.

Here the CDR3 reads CASSHGTAYGYTF. CDR3 DNA sequence: TGTGCCAGTAGTCATGGGACAGCCTATGGCTACACCTTC. This chain joins TRBV19 and TRBJ1-2; 7 bases agree with TRBD1. The length of the CDR3 is 13 residues. Trimming removed 5 bases from V and 4 bases from J; junction bases left unmatched: 4. Germline V gives CDR1 LNHDA, CDR2 SQIVND (reference sequence).

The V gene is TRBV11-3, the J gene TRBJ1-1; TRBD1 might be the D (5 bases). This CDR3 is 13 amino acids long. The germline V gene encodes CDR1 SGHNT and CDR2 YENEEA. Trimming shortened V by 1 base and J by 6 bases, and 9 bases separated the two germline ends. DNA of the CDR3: TGTGCCAGCAGCTTAGTCGCAGGGTCTGAAGCTTTCTTT. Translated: CASSLVAGSEAFF.

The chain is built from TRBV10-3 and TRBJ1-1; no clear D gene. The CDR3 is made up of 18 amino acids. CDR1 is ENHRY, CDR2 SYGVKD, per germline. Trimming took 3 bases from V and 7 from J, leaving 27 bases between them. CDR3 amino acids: CAISDSDGWKRIQFEAFF. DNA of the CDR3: TGTGCCATCAGTGACTCCGATGGGTGGAAACGCATCCAATTTGAAGCTTTCTTT.

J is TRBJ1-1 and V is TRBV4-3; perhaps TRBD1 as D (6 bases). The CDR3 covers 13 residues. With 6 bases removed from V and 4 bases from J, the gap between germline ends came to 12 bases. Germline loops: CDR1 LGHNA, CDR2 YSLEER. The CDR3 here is CASRAQGSTEAFF. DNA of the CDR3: TGCGCCAGCAGGGCGCAGGGGAGCACTGAAGCTTTCTTT.

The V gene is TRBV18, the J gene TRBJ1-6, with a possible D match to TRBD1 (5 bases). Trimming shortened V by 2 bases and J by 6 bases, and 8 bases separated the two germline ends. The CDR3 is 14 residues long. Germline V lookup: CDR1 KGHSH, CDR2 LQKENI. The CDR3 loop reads CASSPEGSNSPLHF. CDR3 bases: TGTGCCAGCTCACCAGAGGGGAGTAATTCACCCCTCCACTTT.

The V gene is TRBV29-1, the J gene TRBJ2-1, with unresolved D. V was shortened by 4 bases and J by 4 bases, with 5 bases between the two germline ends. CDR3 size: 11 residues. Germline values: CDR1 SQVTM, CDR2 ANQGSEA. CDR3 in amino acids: CSVVGYNEQFF. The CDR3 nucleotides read TGCAGCGTTGTGGGGTACAATGAGCAGTTCTTC.

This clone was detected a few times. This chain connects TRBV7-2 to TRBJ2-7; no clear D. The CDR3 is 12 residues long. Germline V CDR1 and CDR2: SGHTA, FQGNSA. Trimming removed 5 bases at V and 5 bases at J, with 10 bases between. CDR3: CASSPGRHEQYF. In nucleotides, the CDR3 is TGTGCCAGCAGCCCAGGTCGCCACGAGCAGTACTTC. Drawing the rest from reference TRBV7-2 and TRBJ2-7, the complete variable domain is GAGVSQSPSNKVTEKGKDVELRCDPISGHTALYWYRQSLGQGLEFLIYFQGNSAPDKSGLPSDRFSAERTGGSVSTLTIQRTQQEDSAVYLCASSPGRHEQYFGPGTRLTVT.

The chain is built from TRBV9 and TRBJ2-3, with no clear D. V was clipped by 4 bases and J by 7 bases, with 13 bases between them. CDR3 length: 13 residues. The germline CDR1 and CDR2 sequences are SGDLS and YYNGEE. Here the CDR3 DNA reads TGTGCCAGCAGCACCGAACCTATGTATACGCAGTATTTT. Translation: CASSTEPMYTQYF.

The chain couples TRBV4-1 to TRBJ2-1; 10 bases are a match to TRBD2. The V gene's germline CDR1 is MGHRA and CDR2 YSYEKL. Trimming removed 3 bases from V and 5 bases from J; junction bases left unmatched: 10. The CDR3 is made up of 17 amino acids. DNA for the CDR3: TGCGCCAGCAGCCAGGGACTTAGCGGGGGGTCTAACAATGAGCAGTTCTTC. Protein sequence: CASSQGLSGGSNNEQFF.

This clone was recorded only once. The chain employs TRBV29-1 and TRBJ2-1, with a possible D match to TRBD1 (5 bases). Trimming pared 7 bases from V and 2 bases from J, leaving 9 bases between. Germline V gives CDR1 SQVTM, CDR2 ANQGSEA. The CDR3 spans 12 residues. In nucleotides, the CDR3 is TGCAGCGAAGGCAGGGCCTACAATGAGCAGTTCTTC. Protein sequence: CSEGRAYNEQFF.

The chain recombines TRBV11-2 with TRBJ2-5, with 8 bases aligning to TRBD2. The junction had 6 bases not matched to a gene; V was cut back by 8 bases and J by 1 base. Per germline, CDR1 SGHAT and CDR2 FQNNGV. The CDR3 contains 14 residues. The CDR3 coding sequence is TGTGCCAGCGCACGGGGGGGGCTCCAAGAGACCCAGTACTTC. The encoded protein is CASARGGLQETQYF.

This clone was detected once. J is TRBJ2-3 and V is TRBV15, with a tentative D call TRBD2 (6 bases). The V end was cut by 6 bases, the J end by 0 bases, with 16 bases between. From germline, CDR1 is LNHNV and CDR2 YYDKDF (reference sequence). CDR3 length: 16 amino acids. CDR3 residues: CATSWGESPSTDTQYF. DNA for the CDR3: TGTGCCACCAGTTGGGGGGAGTCACCTAGCACAGATACGCAGTATTTT.

CDR3: CASSSENSYNEQFF. DNA of the CDR3: TGTGCCAGCAGCTCTGAAAACTCCTACAATGAGCAGTTCTTC. This chain joins TRBV7-9 and TRBJ2-1, with no clear D. This CDR3 comprises 14 residues. Germline V lookup: CDR1 SEHNR, CDR2 FQNEAQ (reference sequence). V was clipped by 4 bases and J by 0 bases, with 7 bases between them. The whole variable domain, remainder taken from reference TRBV7-9 and TRBJ2-1, is DTGVSQNPRHKITKRGQNVTFRCDPISEHNRLYWYRQTLGQGPEFLTYFQNEAQLEKSRLLSDRFSAERPKGSFSTLEIQRTEQGDSAMYLCASSSENSYNEQFFGPGTRLTVL.

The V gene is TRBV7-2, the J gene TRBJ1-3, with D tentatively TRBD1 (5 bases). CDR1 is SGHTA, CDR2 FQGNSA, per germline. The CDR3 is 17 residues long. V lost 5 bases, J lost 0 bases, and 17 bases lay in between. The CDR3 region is CASSPERGRYSGNTIYF. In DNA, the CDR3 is TGTGCCAGCAGCCCAGAGCGGGGCCGTTACTCTGGAAACACCATATATTTT.

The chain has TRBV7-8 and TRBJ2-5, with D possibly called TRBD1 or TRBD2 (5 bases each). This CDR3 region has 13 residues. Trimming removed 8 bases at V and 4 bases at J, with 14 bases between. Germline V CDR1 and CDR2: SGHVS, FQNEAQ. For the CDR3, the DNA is TGTGCCAGCCGAAAGCGAGGGGTAGAGACCCAGTACTTC. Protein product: CASRKRGVETQYF.

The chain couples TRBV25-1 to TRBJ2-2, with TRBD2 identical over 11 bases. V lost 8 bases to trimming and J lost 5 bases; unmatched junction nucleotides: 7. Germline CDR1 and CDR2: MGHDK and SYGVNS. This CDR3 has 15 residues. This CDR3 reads CASSELAGVTGELFF. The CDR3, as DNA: TGTGCCAGCTCCGAACTAGCGGGGGTAACCGGGGAGCTGTTTTTT.